Sequencing of this T cell receptor beta chain was carried out in a study of blood T cell repertoires in COVID-19. Whole-study context: Sites in the United States, Italy and Spain provided acute and convalescent COVID-19 samples. Sample material is recorded as cDNA or gDNA derived from T cells, B-cell-depleted T cells, or PBMCs.

Seattle researchers signed up patients amid active infection and tracked them longitudinally. Original data processing: How many nucleated cells were present was estimated from reference gene primer amplification. Using immunoSEQ multiplex PCR, the repertoire was profiled, and TCRdb retains in-frame clones only, with some absent. The V and J calls and clone size are taken from that table; D and trimming were inferred from the DNA. The data show 200,000 or so clones, with 80% to 90% seen just once and roughly 12% held by the top ten. The V and J ends lost 2 bases and 6 bases respectively, with 5 bases between them. In germline, CDR1 is LNHNV, CDR2 YYDKDF (reference sequence). The CDR3 totals 12 residues.

Input material: peripheral blood. The chain uses TRBV15 and TRBJ1-5; no definite D call. This TCR came from a woman older than 75 with COVID-19, enrolled during active disease. CDR3 protein: CATSRNSQPQHF. The CDR3, as DNA: TGTGCCACCAGCAGAAATAGTCAGCCCCAGCATTTT.